This TCR beta chain was retrieved from a study of T cells in Graves' hyperthyroidism and ophthalmopathy. Study summary: Once the initial diagnosis was made, peripheral blood was obtained before any treatment. Findings and caveats of the study: Most thyroid clonotypes that were expanded above 0.001 also turned up in blood.

The table lists this clonotype with many counts. Its antigen is currently unknown. Trimming pared 3 bases from V and 4 bases from J, leaving 16 bases between. This CDR3 comprises 15 residues. Germline V gene sequence: CDR1 SGHVS, CDR2 FNYEAQ. Diagnostic assessment was based on clinical symptoms, serum thyroxine and TRAb, thyroid ultrasound and orbital computed tomography. PBMCs came from 9 to 10 ml fresh peripheral blood. RNA transcripts served as the template for amplifying TCR beta CDR3 regions. HTBI primers were the set used in a first-round RT-PCR of the TCR CDR3. TCRdb processed the multiplex PCR reads anew with MiXCR; each CDR3 protein has one entry. The sample gives around 520,000 distinct CDR3 sequences, roughly a quarter of which show up once; approximately 11% is in the top ten.

Sequencing was done on a sample of blood. The V and J genes are TRBV7-6 and TRBJ2-7; D call uncertain. The clonotype originates from a woman aged 25 to 45 with Graves' ophthalmopathy. The CDR3 DNA sequence: TGTGCCAGCAGCTTCTCGCCGTCCGGTAGTTACGAGCAGTACTTC. It encodes CASSFSPSGSYEQYF.